A single sample is the source of the 7 T cell receptor beta chains below, sequenced in a study of cytomegalovirus exposure and HLA in healthy donors. PCR was performed using 60 Vbeta and 13 Jbeta primers. The protocol was immunoSEQ multiplex PCR, while the TCRdb copy is restricted to in-frame clones and leaves out a portion. This table holds approximately 76,000 clones, about 60% found once. Source material: PBMCs. The receptors derive from a man aged 25-45 years in good health and CMV-seropositive.

This clone showed up just a few times. The chain joins TRBV19 to TRBJ2-7; 7 nucleotides agree with TRBD2. CDR3 size: 14 residues. Per the germline V gene, CDR1 is LNHDA and CDR2 is SQIVND (reference sequence). Losses at the gene ends were 9 bases for V and 4 bases for J; bases not matched to a gene: 12. The CDR3 nucleotides read TGTGCCAGCAGCTTTGGGGGGAGGGATTACGAGCAGTACTTC. This codes for CASSFGGRDYEQYF.

This chain links TRBV14 with TRBJ2-1, with 9 bases that match TRBD2. V lost 0 bases and J lost 0; bases outside the gene matches: 9. The CDR3 is 19 amino acids. CDR1 SGHDN and CDR2 FVKESK come from the germline V gene. In nucleotides, the CDR3 is TGTGCCAGCAGCCAAGATCGAGCGGGGGGCCTCAGCTCCTACAATGAGCAGTTCTTC. The encoded protein is CASSQDRAGGLSSYNEQFF.

The chain combines TRBV10-1 with TRBJ2-2; D perhaps matches TRBD1 (6 bases). With 7 bases removed from V and 0 bases from J, the gap between germline ends came to 12 bases. This CDR3 comprises 15 residues. CDR1 WNHNN and CDR2 SYGVQD come from the germline V gene (reference sequence). This CDR3 reads CASKSRGTNTGELFF. CDR3 coding DNA: TGCGCCAGCAAGTCAAGGGGGACGAACACCGGGGAGCTGTTTTTT.

This clone was recorded a few times. The J gene is TRBJ2-7, the V gene TRBV28, with 11 bases fitting TRBD1. The V and J ends lost 6 bases and 2 bases, in that order; junction bases with no gene match: 9. Germline loops: CDR1 MDHEN, CDR2 SYDVKM. The CDR3 extends over 16 amino acids. The CDR3 nucleotides are TGTGCCAGCAGGGGACCGGGACAGGGGGATCCCTACGAGCAGTACTTC. Its translation: CASRGPGQGDPYEQYF.

The rearrangement links TRBV9 to TRBJ2-7; D is undetermined. The CDR3 spans 14 residues. In germline, CDR1 is SGDLS, CDR2 YYNGEE. Trimming took 1 base from V and 2 from J, leaving 10 bases between them. DNA for the CDR3: TGTGCCAGCAGCGTATCTTGGGCTACCTACGAGCAGTACTTC. Translation: CASSVSWATYEQYF.

The genes are TRBV18 and TRBJ2-3; no firm D call. CDR1 is KGHSH, CDR2 LQKENI, per germline. CDR3 size: 16 residues. The V end was cut by 0 bases, the J end by 4 bases, with 14 bases between. The CDR3 DNA reads TGTGCCAGCTCACCACCGATAGATGCGGCTTCAGATACGCAGTATTTT. Protein product: CASSPPIDAASDTQYF.

The chain recombines TRBV29-1 with TRBJ1-2; D might be TRBD1 (5 bases). Trimming left V 1 base short and J 8 bases short, with 14 bases between. CDR1 SQVTM and CDR2 ANQGSEA come from the germline V gene. CDR3 length: 13 amino acids. DNA of the CDR3: TGCAGCGTTGAAGTGGTCACGGACACAGGCTACACCTTC. This encodes CSVEVVTDTGYTF.